These 14 T cell receptor beta chains originate from one sample sequenced in a study of blood T cell repertoires in COVID-19. This table comes from immunoSEQ multiplex PCR, and its TCRdb copy is limited to in-frame clones, with some not included. The table shows 300,000 to 400,000 clones, with roughly 84% occurring only once. Specimen: PBMCs or T cells enriched from blood (not recorded which). The receptors derive from a woman younger than 45 who had recovered from COVID-19.

The rearrangement links TRBV7-2 to TRBJ2-7; 10 bases agree with TRBD1. From germline, CDR1 is SGHTA and CDR2 FQGNSA. J gave up 1 base and V 7 bases, and 10 bases lay outside the gene matches. This CDR3 spans 16 amino acids. CDR3 DNA: TGTGCCAGCAAATTAGTGGACAGGGGGGAATCCTACGAGCAGTACTTC. Amino acid sequence: CASKLVDRGESYEQYF.

J is TRBJ2-7 and V is TRBV6-1; weak D call: TRBD1 (5 bases). The germline gives CDR1 MNHNS, CDR2 SASEGT. The ends were cut back, 0 bases at V and 2 bases at J, with 20 bases in the middle. CDR3 length: 18 amino acids. The CDR3 DNA sequence: TGTGCCAGCAGTGAAGCGGTAGGGCTGGGGCTAGTAACCTACGAGCAGTACTTC. It codes for CASSEAVGLGLVTYEQYF.

V gene TRBV4-1 combines with J gene TRBJ2-3, with 7 bases fitting TRBD1. Germline assignment: CDR1 MGHRA and CDR2 YSYEKL. The junction had 8 bases not matched to a gene; V was cut back by 0 bases and J by 5 bases. The CDR3 extends over 16 amino acids. DNA for the CDR3: TGCGCCAGCAGCCAAGATACAGGGGTTTTTATAGATACGCAGTATTTT. Its translation: CASSQDTGVFIDTQYF.

CDR3 DNA sequence: TGTGCCAGCAGTTCAATGACAGGGCCTCATTCCTTTGGAAACACCATATATTTT. It encodes CASSSMTGPHSFGNTIYF. The chain links TRBV27 to TRBJ1-3, with 7 bases that match TRBD1. This CDR3 region has 18 residues. Germline V gene data show CDR1 as MNHEY and CDR2 as SMNVEV (reference sequence). The ends lost 4 bases at V and 3 bases at J; junction bases unmatched: 15.

The chain is built from TRBV5-4 and TRBJ2-2; no clear D. The CDR3 extends over 13 amino acids. In germline, CDR1 is SGHNT, CDR2 YYREEE (reference sequence). V lost 1 base and J 4 bases, leaving 5 bases between the germline ends. Here the CDR3 DNA reads TGTGCCAGCAGCTTGTCCTTCACCGGGGAGCTGTTTTTT. As protein: CASSLSFTGELFF. Using reference TRBV5-4 and TRBJ2-2 for the parts outside the CDR3, the full variable domain is ETGVTQSPTHLIKTRGQQVTLRCSSQSGHNTVSWYQQALGQGPQFIFQYYREEENGRGNFPPRFSGLQFPNYSSELNVNALELDDSALYLCASSLSFTGELFFGEGSRLTVL.

V and J are TRBV7-9 and TRBJ2-3; TRBD1 agrees at 7 bases. The CDR3 has 17 amino acids. Trimming removed 3 bases from V and 4 bases from J; junction bases left unmatched: 13. Germline assignment: CDR1 SEHNR and CDR2 FQNEAQ (reference sequence). The CDR3 protein is CASSFPLTGSQPDTQYF. CDR3 coding DNA: TGTGCCAGCAGCTTCCCTCTGACAGGGAGTCAGCCAGATACGCAGTATTTT.

This clone occurred a few times. This sequence joins TRBV24-1 and TRBJ1-1; D not resolved. This CDR3 comprises 13 residues. The germline CDR1 and CDR2 sequences are KGHDR and SFDVKD. V lost 4 bases to trimming and J lost 10 bases, with 15 bases between them. In nucleotides, the CDR3 is TGTGCCACCAGTGACCCCCGGGAAAAGGGAGCTTTCTTT. Encoded protein: CATSDPREKGAFF.

This sequence joins TRBV29-1 and TRBJ1-1; no firm D call. Looked up from germline, CDR1 is SQVTM and CDR2 is ANQGSEA. Trimming cost V 4 bases and J 6 bases, with 9 bases left between them. There are 11 residues in the CDR3. CDR3 sequence reads: CSVGEGSEAFF. The CDR3 nucleotides read TGCAGCGTTGGGGAGGGATCTGAAGCTTTCTTT.

The gene calls are TRBV5-4 and TRBJ2-7; 7 bases are a match to TRBD2. CDR1 SGHNT and CDR2 YYREEE come from the germline V gene (reference sequence). CDR3 size: 16 residues. V gave up 0 bases and J gave up 0 bases; unmatched junction bases: 6. The DNA of the CDR3 is TGTGCCAGCAGCTTGGGGGGAGGGGTTAGCTCCTACGAGCAGTACTTC. Its protein is CASSLGGGVSSYEQYF.

The rearrangement links TRBV12-2 to TRBJ2-7; the tabulated D call, TRBD1, remains unverified against the DNA. TRBV12-2 is described as a pseudogene. The CDR3 has 17 residues. The CDR3 DNA is TGTGCAAGTCGCTTACCGGACAGGGGGCCCAACCCCTACGAGCAGTACTTC. It yields the protein CASRLPDRGPNPYEQYF.

The chain links TRBV21-1 to TRBJ1-1; TRBD1 is the table's D call, not checked against the DNA. TRBV21-1 is a recognized pseudogene. This CDR3 spans 15 amino acids. CDR3 in DNA: TGTGCCAGCAGCAAAGGACAGGGGGCGCGGACTGAAGCTTTCTTT. Translated: CASSKGQGARTEAFF.

The chain combines TRBV6-1 with TRBJ2-2; D may be TRBD1 (6 bases). The CDR3 has 17 residues. Per the germline V gene, CDR1 is MNHNS and CDR2 is SASEGT. Trimming pared 0 bases from V and 6 bases from J, leaving 17 bases between. Here the CDR3 reads CASSEASGTTISGELFF. The CDR3 DNA reads TGTGCCAGCAGTGAAGCCTCCGGGACAACTATTTCCGGGGAGCTGTTTTTT.

This sequence joins TRBV9 and TRBJ2-3; D is unclear. The V gene's germline CDR1 is SGDLS and CDR2 YYNGEE. This CDR3 is built from 12 residues. V was shortened by 1 base and J by 6 bases, with 6 bases between the two germline ends. CDR3 region: CASSVSLDTQYF. The CDR3 DNA reads TGTGCCAGCAGCGTATCCCTGGATACGCAGTATTTT.

V usage is TRBV3-1 (or the pseudogene TRBV3-2) and J usage is TRBJ2-6; tentatively, D is TRBD1 (5 bases). The germline V gene has CDR1 LGHDT and CDR2 YNNKEL (reference sequence). Deletions cut 1 base from V and 1 base from J, with 8 bases between. This CDR3 has 16 residues. The CDR3 protein is CASSQGTSSGANVLTF. As DNA, the CDR3 is TGTGCCAGCAGCCAAGGGACAAGTTCTGGGGCCAACGTCCTGACTTTC.